The TCR beta chain under discussion was sequenced for a study of blood T cell repertoires in COVID-19 (dated by TCRdb to 2018 to 2020). Notes on the research overall: Samples from collaborators originated in the United States, Italy and Spain and spanned both the acute and convalescent phases of COVID-19. The material from the prospective study consisted of cDNA or gDNA derived from T cells, B-cell-depleted T cells, or PBMCs. Subjects who had been exposed to COVID-19, were actively infected with it, or had recovered from it provided the deeply sampled blood TCRbeta repertoires that made up the dataset. A freely available public database, intended as a resource for researchers studying the immune response to SARS-CoV-2, is where the repertoires were released. The samples were drawn from two sources: the first 160 participants of the ongoing ImmuneRACE study, and 1,000 to 1,500 subjects contributed by 6 global collaborators. A de-identified subject ID, COVID-19 status, age in years and sex were almost always included in the sample metadata. HLA class I and class II types, where available, came from metadata supplied by the sample provider rather than from assay-based typing. Study-level results and caveats: How much clinical and demographic metadata was included differed by source and by participant, and the metadata was provided uncurated.

V ends up 1 base short and J 7 bases short, with an unmatched junction base count of 6. From the cysteine through the phenylalanine, the CDR3 covers 14 amino acids. The entry retains the CDR3 DNA only, 42 bases that are in frame from base 1. The germline V gene gives CDR1 as SGHAT and CDR2 as FQNNGV. TCRbeta CDR3 regions were amplified from genomic DNA using the immunoSEQ Assay, a bias-controlled multiplex PCR. The published analysis was carried out like this. The number of nucleated cells in each sample was estimated by amplification of reference gene primers within the assay. Sequence reads were collapsed and filtered to measure the absolute abundance of every unique TCRbeta CDR3 rearrangement. Productive Simpson clonality was computed per sample as the square root of Simpson's diversity index over productive rearrangements. The immuneACCESS repertoire file appears here via TCRdb, limited to in-frame rearrangements. These files lack a portion of the clones; in checked studies, under half of the deficit traces to unresolved V genes, and the cause of the others is not known. V and J calls and clone size are those listed in that table; D and trimming were worked out from the DNA. The sample table holds some 100,000 clones, of which approximately 83% were seen once. The ten largest make up 2.7% of the sample.

Concerning this clone: This clone's antigen is unknown. No base quality information exists; no much larger clone differs at one position.

Enrolling through a virtual design, the prospective study's participants ranged in age from roughly 18 to 89 years and lived across about two dozen United States geographic areas. In the prospective study, participants were assigned to cohorts based on the clinical history participants reported in a screening survey and a study questionnaire. Recovered participants in ImmuneRACE Cohort 3 were defined as having two consecutive negative NP/OP PCR tests, clearance from a healthcare professional, or resolution of symptoms. In the prospective study, whole blood, serum and a nasopharyngeal or oropharyngeal swab were collected from each participant by mobile phlebotomists. Prospective study participants could optionally give additional blood draws and questionnaires over a roughly two-month period. Blood samples from the prospective study were shipped frozen or at room temperature prior to DNA extraction.

This TCR derives from a woman aged 50 to 60 who had recovered from COVID-19. What was sequenced was PBMCs or T cells enriched from blood (not recorded which). Recombination connected TRBV11-2 to TRBJ1-1, with TRBD1 matching 7 junction bases. The sequenced DNA is TGTGCCAGCAGCTTAGTGGGACAGTGGGATGAAGCTTTCTTT. It is translated as CASSLVGQWDEAFF.